This entry lists 5 T cell receptor beta chains sequenced from one sample in a study. TCRdb used MiXCR to reprocess the RT-PCR reads, holding one entry per CDR3 protein. Of about 680,000 distinct CDR3 sequences listed, 14% are singletons. The sequenced material came from memory CD4+ T cells from blood. The receptors derive from a female donor in good health, serving as a healthy control.

This clonotype was detected once. The V call is TRBV6-2 or TRBV6-3, the J call TRBJ2-7; D might be TRBD1 (6 bases). Trimming left V 0 bases short and J 7 bases short, with 31 bases between. The CDR3 length is 20 residues. Germline V gene data show CDR1 as MNHEY and CDR2 as SVGEGT. This CDR3 is CASSYSGSARDGLAGDEQYF. DNA for the CDR3: TGTGCCAGCAGTTACTCTGGCAGTGCTAGAGATGGGCTAGCAGGGGATGAGCAGTACTTC.

This clonotype was counted only a few times. The rearrangement uses TRBV20-1 and TRBJ1-1, with D unresolved. Deletions cut 5 bases from V and 0 bases from J, with 22 bases between. The germline CDR1 and CDR2 sequences are DFQATT and SNEGSKA (reference sequence). The CDR3 covers 17 residues. The CDR3 nucleotides are TGCAGTGCTCGTGCCCCATTCCTATCCCGTATGAACACTGAAGCTTTCTTT. Protein: CSARAPFLSRMNTEAFF.

This chain uses TRBV5-1 with TRBJ2-3, with 10 bases that match TRBD1. The trim removed 4 bases at V and 1 base at J, leaving 15 bases unmatched. CDR1 SGHRS and CDR2 YFSETQ come from the germline V gene. This CDR3 comprises 19 residues. The CDR3 DNA sequence: TGCGCCAGCAGCATCACCGGGACAGGGGTAGTTCGGGGCACAGATACGCAGTATTTT. Encoded protein: CASSITGTGVVRGTDTQYF. Supplemented by reference TRBV5-1 and TRBJ2-3, the full variable domain reads KAGVTQTPRYLIKTRGQQVTLSCSPISGHRSVSWYQQTPGQGLQFLFEYFSETQRNKGNFPGRFSGRQFSNSRSEMNVSTLELGDSALYLCASSITGTGVVRGTDTQYFGPGTRLTVL.

The chain uses TRBV6-6 and TRBJ2-1; 12 nucleotides align to TRBD2. Germline assignment: CDR1 MNHNY and CDR2 SVGAGI (reference sequence). There are 16 residues in the CDR3. With V trimmed by 7 bases and J by 8 bases, 12 bases remained unmatched. Here the CDR3 DNA reads TGTGCCAGCATCCCTAGCGGGAGGGCCGTCAGCGATGAGCAGTTCTTC. Protein: CASIPSGRAVSDEQFF.

This clonotype has a handful of counts. CDR3 sequence (DNA): TGTGCCAGCAGCCAGGCAGACAGTAACACTGAAGCTTTCTTT. It encodes CASSQADSNTEAFF. The chain joins TRBV3-1 to TRBJ1-1, with a weak D call TRBD1 (5 bases). CDR3 length: 14 residues. The germline V and J ends were trimmed by 3 bases and 2 bases, with 10 bases remaining between them. Germline V gives CDR1 LGHDT, CDR2 YNNKEL (reference sequence).